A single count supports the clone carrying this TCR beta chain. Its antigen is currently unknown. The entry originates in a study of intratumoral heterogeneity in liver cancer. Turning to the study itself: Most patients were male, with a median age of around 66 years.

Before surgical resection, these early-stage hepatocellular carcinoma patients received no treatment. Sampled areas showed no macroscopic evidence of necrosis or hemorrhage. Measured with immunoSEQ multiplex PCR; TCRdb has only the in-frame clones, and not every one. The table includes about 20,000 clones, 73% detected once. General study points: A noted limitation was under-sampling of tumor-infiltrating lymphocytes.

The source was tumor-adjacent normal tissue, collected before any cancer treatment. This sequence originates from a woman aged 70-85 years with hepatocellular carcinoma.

Here the CDR3 reads CASRNGLGDYGYTF. The CDR3 coding sequence is TGTGCCAGCAGGAATGGCCTTGGCGACTATGGCTACACCTTC. The chain links TRBV6-5 to TRBJ1-2, with unresolved D. Germline CDR1 is MNHEY and CDR2 is SVGAGI. The CDR3 extends over 14 amino acids. V was clipped by 6 bases and J by 3 bases, with 14 bases between them.